A single sample is the source of the 7 T cell receptor beta chains below, sequenced in a study of regulatory and conventional T cells in RAG deficiency. This table comes from immunoSEQ multiplex PCR, and its TCRdb copy is limited to in-frame clones, with some not included. Of about 30,000 clones in the sample, approximately 96% were seen once. Blood CD4+ CD25-low CD127-high conventional T cells supplied the genomic DNA template. This same sample was also part of a study on regulatory T cells. From that study: The primer mix had 52 TRBV and 13 TRBJ primers.

Sequenced input: CD25- CD4+ T cells sorted from blood. Source of these receptors: a human donor in good health.

Only one count was recorded for this clone. This sequence joins TRBV2 and TRBJ2-1; 7 bases match TRBD2. Trimming removed 6 bases from V and 4 bases from J; junction bases left unmatched: 15. The CDR3 is 17 residues long. The V gene's germline CDR1 is SNHLY and CDR2 FYNNEI. Here the CDR3 reads CASRPFPAGNKYNEQFF. Written as DNA, the CDR3 is TGTGCCAGCAGGCCTTTTCCAGCGGGGAATAAATACAATGAGCAGTTCTTC. Drawing the rest from reference TRBV2 and TRBJ2-1, the complete variable domain is EPEVTQTPSHQVTQMGQEVILRCVPISNHLYFYWYRQILGQKVEFLVSFYNNEISEKSEIFDDQFSVERPDGSNFTLKIRSTKLEDSAMYFCASRPFPAGNKYNEQFFGPGTRLTVL.

This chain links TRBV6-1 with TRBJ2-5; a possible D gene is TRBD1 (5 bases). This CDR3 is 13 amino acids long. The germline CDR1 and CDR2 sequences are MNHNS and SASEGT. The V gene lost 4 bases and the J gene lost 5 bases, with 11 bases spanning the gap. The CDR3 nucleotides are TGTGCCAGCAGTGGACGACAGTTGGAGACCCAGTACTTC. Amino acids: CASSGRQLETQYF.

The CDR3 nucleotides read TGTGCCAGCAGTTACCGGGCACAGGGAAACACCGGGGAGCTGTTTTTT. This translates into CASSYRAQGNTGELFF. The chain links TRBV6-6 to TRBJ2-2; a possible D gene is TRBD1 (6 bases). The CDR3 is 16 amino acids. From germline, CDR1 is MNHNY and CDR2 SVGAGI (reference sequence). V was shortened by 2 bases and J by 2 bases, with 12 bases between the two germline ends.

The chain carries TRBV2 and TRBJ2-7; no clear D. Germline loops: CDR1 SNHLY, CDR2 FYNNEI. Trimming cost V 8 bases and J 0 bases, with 14 bases left between them. This CDR3 is built from 14 residues. CDR3 in amino acids: CASGLDGYSYEQYF. As DNA, the CDR3 is TGTGCCAGCGGGCTTGACGGATACTCCTACGAGCAGTACTTC. The full variable domain, in which reference TRBV2 and TRBJ2-7 provide the parts outside the CDR3, is EPEVTQTPSHQVTQMGQEVILRCVPISNHLYFYWYRQILGQKVEFLVSFYNNEISEKSEIFDDQFSVERPDGSNFTLKIRSTKLEDSAMYFCASGLDGYSYEQYFGPGTRLTVT.

The V call is TRBV29-1, the J call TRBJ1-1; possible D gene TRBD1, 6 bases. The CDR3 length is 13 residues. The germline V gene has CDR1 SQVTM and CDR2 ANQGSEA. V lost 6 bases and J lost 0, with 11 bases in between. CDR3 region: CSVRTEMNTEAFF. CDR3 DNA: TGCAGCGTCAGGACAGAGATGAACACTGAAGCTTTCTTT.

The gene calls are TRBV7-9 and TRBJ2-1; possible D gene TRBD1, 7 bases. Germline CDR1 SEHNR, CDR2 FQNEAQ (reference sequence). This CDR3 has 15 residues. Trimming cost V 3 bases and J 5 bases, with 14 bases left between them. The CDR3 DNA is TGTGCCAGCAGCTTGGAGGGACAGCCAAACAATGAGCAGTTCTTC. Translated: CASSLEGQPNNEQFF.

This rearrangement joins TRBV19 to TRBJ1-1; tentatively, D is TRBD1 (6 bases). This CDR3 spans 15 amino acids. Per the germline V gene, CDR1 is LNHDA and CDR2 is SQIVND (reference sequence). With 7 bases removed from V and 1 base from J, the gap between germline ends came to 16 bases. CDR3 in DNA: TGTGCCAGTACTGATCTGGGGGCCGGGAACACTGAAGCTTTCTTT. It is translated as CASTDLGAGNTEAFF.